This T cell receptor beta chain was sequenced in a study of T cell changes during pregnancy in multiple sclerosis. Germline CDR1 reads MGHRA; CDR2 reads YSYEKL. This CDR3 contains 15 residues. With 1 base clipped from V and 4 bases from J, the junction kept 5 bases outside the gene matches. This clone was detected only once. Method: immunoSEQ multiplex PCR; TCRdb's copy keeps in-frame clones and lacks some. Of under 45,000 clones in the sample, 88% were seen once. The sequenced sample was CD4+ T cells from peripheral blood mononuclear cells, obtained in the second trimester of pregnancy. This sequence joins TRBV4-1 and TRBJ1-2, with TRBD1 identical over 8 bases. This receptor was taken from a female donor with multiple sclerosis, enrolled in a pregnancy study. The CDR3 here is CASSQAPGQAYGYTF. The CDR3 coding sequence is TGCGCCAGCAGCCAAGCTCCGGGACAGGCCTATGGCTACACCTTC.